This TCR beta chain comes out of a study of blood T cell repertoires in COVID-19. Assay: immunoSEQ multiplex PCR; the TCRdb copy retains only in-frame clones and omits some. Among some 190,000 clones listed, about 80% were seen once. CDR3 length equals 12 residues. Germline V lookup: CDR1 MDHEN, CDR2 SYDVKM. Trimming took 5 bases from V and 4 from J, leaving 9 bases between them. Researchers sorted participants into cohorts using their self-reported clinical history. The clonotype comes from a man aged 60 to 69 who had been exposed to COVID-19. The gene calls are TRBV28 and TRBJ2-7, with D unresolved. Sample: PBMCs or T cells enriched from blood (not recorded which). The CDR3 DNA follows: TGTGCCAGCAGTGCCTCCCGGTACGAGCAGTACTTC. Encoded protein: CASSASRYEQYF.